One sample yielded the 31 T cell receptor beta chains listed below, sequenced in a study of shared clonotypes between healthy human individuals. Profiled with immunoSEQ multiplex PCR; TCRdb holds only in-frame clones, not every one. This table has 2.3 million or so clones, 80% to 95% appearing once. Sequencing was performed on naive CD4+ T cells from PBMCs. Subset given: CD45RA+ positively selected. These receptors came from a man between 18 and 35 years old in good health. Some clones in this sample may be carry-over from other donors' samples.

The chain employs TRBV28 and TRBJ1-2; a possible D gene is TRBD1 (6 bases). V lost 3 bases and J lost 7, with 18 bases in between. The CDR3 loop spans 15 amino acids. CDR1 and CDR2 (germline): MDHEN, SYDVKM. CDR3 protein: CASSFVVRGGGGYTF. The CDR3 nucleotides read TGTGCCAGCAGTTTCGTCGTCAGGGGTGGAGGTGGCTACACCTTC.

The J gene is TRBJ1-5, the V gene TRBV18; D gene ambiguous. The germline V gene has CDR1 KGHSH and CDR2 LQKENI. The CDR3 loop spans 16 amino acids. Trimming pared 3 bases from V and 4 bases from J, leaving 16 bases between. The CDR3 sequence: CASSPVLPSNNQPQHF. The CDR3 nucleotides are TGTGCCAGCTCACCGGTCTTGCCGAGCAATAATCAGCCCCAGCATTTT.

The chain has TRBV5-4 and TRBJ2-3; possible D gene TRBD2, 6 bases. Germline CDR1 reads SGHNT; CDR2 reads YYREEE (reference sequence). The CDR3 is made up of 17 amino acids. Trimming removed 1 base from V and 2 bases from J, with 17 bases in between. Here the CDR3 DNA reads TGTGCCAGCAGCTTGCCACCGGGAGTAAGCCTCACAGATACGCAGTATTTT. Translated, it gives CASSLPPGVSLTDTQYF. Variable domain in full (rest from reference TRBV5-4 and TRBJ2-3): ETGVTQSPTHLIKTRGQQVTLRCSSQSGHNTVSWYQQALGQGPQFIFQYYREEENGRGNFPPRFSGLQFPNYSSELNVNALELDDSALYLCASSLPPGVSLTDTQYFGPGTRLTVL.

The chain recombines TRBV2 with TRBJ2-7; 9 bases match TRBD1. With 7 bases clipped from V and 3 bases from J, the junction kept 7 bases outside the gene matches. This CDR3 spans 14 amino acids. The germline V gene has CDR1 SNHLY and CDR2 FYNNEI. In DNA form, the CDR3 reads TGTGCCAGCACCAGGACAGGGGTCGACTACGAGCAGTACTTC. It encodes CASTRTGVDYEQYF.

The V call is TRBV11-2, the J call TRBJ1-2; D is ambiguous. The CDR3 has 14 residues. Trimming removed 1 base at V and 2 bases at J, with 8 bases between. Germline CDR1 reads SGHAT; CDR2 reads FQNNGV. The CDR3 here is CASSLVWANYGYTF. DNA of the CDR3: TGTGCCAGCAGCTTAGTCTGGGCCAACTATGGCTACACCTTC.

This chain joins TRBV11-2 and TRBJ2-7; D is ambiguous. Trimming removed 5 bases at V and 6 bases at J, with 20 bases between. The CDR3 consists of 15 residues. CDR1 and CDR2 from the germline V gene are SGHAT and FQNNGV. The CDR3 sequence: CASSPLLGLGGEQYF. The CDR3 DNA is TGTGCCAGCAGCCCGCTTTTGGGGTTAGGCGGCGAGCAGTACTTC. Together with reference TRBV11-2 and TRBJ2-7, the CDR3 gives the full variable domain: EAGVAQSPRYKIIEKRQSVAFWCNPISGHATLYWYQQILGQGPKLLIQFQNNGVVDDSQLPKDRFSAERLKGVDSTLKIQPAKLEDSAVYLCASSPLLGLGGEQYFGPGTRLTVT.

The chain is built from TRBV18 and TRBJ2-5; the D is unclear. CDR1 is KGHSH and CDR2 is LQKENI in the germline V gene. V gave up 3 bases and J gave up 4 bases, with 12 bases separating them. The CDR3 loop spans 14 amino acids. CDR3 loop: CASSPGVGGETQYF. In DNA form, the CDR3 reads TGTGCCAGCTCACCGGGTGTGGGTGGAGAGACCCAGTACTTC.

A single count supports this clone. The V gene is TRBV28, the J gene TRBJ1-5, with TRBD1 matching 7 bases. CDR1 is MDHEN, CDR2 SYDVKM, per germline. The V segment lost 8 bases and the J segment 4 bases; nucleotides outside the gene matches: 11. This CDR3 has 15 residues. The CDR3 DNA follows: TGTGCCAGCTTAAACCGGGACAGTGGAAATCAGCCCCAGCATTTT. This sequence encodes CASLNRDSGNQPQHF.

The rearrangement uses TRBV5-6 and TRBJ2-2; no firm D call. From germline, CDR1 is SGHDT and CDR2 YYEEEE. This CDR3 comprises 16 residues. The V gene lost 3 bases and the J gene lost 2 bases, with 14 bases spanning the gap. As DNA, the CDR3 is TGTGCCAGCAGCTCACTGGGCGCGCAAAACACCGGGGAGCTGTTTTTT. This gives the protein CASSSLGAQNTGELFF.

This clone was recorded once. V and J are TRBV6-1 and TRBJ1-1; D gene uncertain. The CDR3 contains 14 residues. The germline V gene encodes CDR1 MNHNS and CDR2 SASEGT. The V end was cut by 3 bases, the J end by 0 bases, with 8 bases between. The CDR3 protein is CASSEFPMNTEAFF. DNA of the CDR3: TGTGCCAGCAGTGAGTTCCCCATGAACACTGAAGCTTTCTTT.

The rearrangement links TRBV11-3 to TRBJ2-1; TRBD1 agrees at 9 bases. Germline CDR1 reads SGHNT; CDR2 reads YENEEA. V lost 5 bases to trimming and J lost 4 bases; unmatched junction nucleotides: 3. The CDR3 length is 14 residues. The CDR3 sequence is CASSRDRDYNEQFF. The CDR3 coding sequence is TGTGCCAGCAGCCGGGACAGGGATTACAATGAGCAGTTCTTC.

CDR3 protein: CASSRQGGTGTNEQYF. CDR3 DNA sequence: TGTGCCAGCAGTCGCCAAGGCGGGACAGGGACCAACGAGCAGTACTTC. The chain links TRBV27 to TRBJ2-7, with 9 positions matching TRBD1. Unmatched junction bases numbered 13, after V lost 5 bases and J lost 5 bases. Germline V gene lookup returns CDR1 MNHEY and CDR2 SMNVEV (reference sequence). The CDR3 loop spans 16 amino acids.

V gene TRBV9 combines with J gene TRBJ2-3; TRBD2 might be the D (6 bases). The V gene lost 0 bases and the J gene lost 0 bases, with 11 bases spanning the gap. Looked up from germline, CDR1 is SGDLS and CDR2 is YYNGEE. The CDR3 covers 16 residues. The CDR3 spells CASSVEGTLSTDTQYF. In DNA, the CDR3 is TGTGCCAGCAGCGTAGAAGGGACTCTGAGCACAGATACGCAGTATTTT.

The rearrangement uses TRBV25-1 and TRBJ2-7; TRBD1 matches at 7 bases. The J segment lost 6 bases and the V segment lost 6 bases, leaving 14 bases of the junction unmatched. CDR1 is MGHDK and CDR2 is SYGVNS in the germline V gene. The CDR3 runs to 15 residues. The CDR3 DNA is TGTGCCAGCAGGTCCCCGGGACAGAGAGGAGGCGAGCAGTACTTC. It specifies CASRSPGQRGGEQYF.

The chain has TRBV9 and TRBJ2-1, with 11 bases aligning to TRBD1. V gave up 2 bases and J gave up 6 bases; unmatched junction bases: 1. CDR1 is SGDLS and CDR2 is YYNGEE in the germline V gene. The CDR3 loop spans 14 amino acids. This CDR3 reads CASSVGTGGNEQFF. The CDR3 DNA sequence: TGTGCCAGCAGCGTTGGGACAGGGGGCAATGAGCAGTTCTTC. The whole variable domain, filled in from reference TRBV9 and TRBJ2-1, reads DSGVTQTPKHLITATGQRVTLRCSPRSGDLSVYWYQQSLDQGLQFLIQYYNGEERAKGNILERFSAQQFPDLHSELNLSSLELGDSALYFCASSVGTGGNEQFFGPGTRLTVL.

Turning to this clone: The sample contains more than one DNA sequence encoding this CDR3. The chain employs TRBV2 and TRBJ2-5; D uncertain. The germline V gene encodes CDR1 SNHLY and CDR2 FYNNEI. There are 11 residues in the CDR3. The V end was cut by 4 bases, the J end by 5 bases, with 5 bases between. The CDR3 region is CASSVRETQYF. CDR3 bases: TGTGCCAGCAGTGTTCGGGAGACCCAGTACTTC.

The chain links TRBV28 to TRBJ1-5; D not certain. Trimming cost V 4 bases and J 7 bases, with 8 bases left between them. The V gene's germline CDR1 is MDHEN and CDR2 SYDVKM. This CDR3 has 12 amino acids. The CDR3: CASSSLEQPQHF. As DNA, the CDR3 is TGTGCCAGCAGTTCCCTGGAGCAGCCCCAGCATTTT.

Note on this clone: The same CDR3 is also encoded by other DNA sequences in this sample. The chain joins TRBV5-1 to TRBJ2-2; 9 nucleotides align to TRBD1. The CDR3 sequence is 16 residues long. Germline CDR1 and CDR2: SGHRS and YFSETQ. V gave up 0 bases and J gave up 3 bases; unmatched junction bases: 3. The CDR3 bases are TGCGCCAGCAGCTTGGTAGGACAGGGGTACACCGGGGAGCTGTTTTTT. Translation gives CASSLVGQGYTGELFF.

In DNA, the CDR3 is TGTGCCAGCAGCAACCTGAATACACGTCAGCCCCAGCATTTT. It yields the protein CASSNLNTRQPQHF. The genes are TRBV28 and TRBJ1-5; D remains unclear. Trimming shortened V by 6 bases and J by 6 bases, and 15 bases separated the two germline ends. This CDR3 has 14 amino acids. From germline, CDR1 is MDHEN and CDR2 SYDVKM.

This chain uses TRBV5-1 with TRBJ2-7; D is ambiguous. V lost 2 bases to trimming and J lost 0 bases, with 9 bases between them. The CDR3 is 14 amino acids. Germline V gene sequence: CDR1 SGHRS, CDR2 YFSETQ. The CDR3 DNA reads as TGCGCCAGCAGCTTCGAGGCCAGCTCCTACGAGCAGTACTTC. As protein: CASSFEASSYEQYF.

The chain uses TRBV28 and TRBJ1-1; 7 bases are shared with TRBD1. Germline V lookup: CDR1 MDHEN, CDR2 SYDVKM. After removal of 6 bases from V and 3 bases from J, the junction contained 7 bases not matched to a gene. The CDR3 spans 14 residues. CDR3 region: CASSITGAYTEAFF. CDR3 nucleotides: TGTGCCAGCAGCATAACAGGGGCCTACACTGAAGCTTTCTTT. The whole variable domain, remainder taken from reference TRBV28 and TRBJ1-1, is DVKVTQSSRYLVKRTGEKVFLECVQDMDHENMFWYRQDPGLGLRLIYFSYDVKMKEKGDIPEGYSVSREKKERFSLILESASTNQTSMYLCASSITGAYTEAFFGQGTRLTVV.

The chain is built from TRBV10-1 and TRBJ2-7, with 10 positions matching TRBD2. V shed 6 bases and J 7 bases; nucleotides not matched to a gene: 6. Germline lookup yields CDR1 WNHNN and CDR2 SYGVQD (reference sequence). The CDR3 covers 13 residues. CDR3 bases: TGCGCCAGCAGCTCTAGCGGGAGTAGGGAGCAGTACTTC. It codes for CASSSSGSREQYF.

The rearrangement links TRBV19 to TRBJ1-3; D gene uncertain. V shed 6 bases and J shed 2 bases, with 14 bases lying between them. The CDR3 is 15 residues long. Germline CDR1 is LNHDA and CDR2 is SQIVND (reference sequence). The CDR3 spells CASSPGVRTGNTIYF. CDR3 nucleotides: TGTGCCAGTAGCCCCGGAGTCCGGACTGGAAACACCATATATTTT.

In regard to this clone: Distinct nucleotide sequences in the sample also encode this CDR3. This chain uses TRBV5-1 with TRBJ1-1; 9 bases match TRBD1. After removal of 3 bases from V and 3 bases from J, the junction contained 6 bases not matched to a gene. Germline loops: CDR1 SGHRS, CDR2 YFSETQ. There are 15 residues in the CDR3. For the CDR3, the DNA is TGCGCCAGCAGCTCCCTGACAGGGGGGGACACTGAAGCTTTCTTT. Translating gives CASSSLTGGDTEAFF.

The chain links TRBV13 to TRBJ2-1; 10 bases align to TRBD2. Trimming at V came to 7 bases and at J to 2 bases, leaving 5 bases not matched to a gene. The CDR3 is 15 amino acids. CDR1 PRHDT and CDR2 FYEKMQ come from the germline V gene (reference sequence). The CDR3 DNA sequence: TGTGCCAGCACCGAGCGGGAGGGTGCCTACAATGAGCAGTTCTTC. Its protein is CASTEREGAYNEQFF.

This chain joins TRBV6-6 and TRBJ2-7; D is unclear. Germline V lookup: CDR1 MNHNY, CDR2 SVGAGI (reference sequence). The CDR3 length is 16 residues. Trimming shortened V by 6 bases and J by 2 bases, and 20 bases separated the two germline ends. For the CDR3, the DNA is TGTGCCAGCAGCCCGCAGCACAGTCGGCTTCCCTACGAGCAGTACTTC. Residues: CASSPQHSRLPYEQYF.

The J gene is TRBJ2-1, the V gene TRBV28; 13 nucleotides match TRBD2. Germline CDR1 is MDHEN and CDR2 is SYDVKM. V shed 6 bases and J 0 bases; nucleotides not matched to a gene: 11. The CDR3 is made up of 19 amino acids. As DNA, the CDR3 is TGTGCCAGCAGAACTAGGGCGACTAGCGGGGGGAGCTCCTACAATGAGCAGTTCTTC. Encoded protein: CASRTRATSGGSSYNEQFF. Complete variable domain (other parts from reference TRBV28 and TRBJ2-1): DVKVTQSSRYLVKRTGEKVFLECVQDMDHENMFWYRQDPGLGLRLIYFSYDVKMKEKGDIPEGYSVSREKKERFSLILESASTNQTSMYLCASRTRATSGGSSYNEQFFGPGTRLTVL.

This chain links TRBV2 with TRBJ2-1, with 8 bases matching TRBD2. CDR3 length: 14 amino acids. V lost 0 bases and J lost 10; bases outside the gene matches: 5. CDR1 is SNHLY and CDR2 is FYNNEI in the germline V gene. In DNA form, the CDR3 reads TGTGCCAGCAGTGAAGCGCCTGGCGGGAGGGAGCAGTTCTTC. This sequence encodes CASSEAPGGREQFF.

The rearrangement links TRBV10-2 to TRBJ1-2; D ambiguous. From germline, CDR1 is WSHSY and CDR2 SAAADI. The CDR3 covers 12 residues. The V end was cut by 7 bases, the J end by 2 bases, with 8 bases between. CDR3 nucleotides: TGCGCCAGCACTGCAACAAACTATGGCTACACCTTC. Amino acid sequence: CASTATNYGYTF.

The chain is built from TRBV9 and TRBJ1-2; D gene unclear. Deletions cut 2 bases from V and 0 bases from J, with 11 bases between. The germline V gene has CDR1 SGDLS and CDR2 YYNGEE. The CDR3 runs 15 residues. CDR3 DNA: TGTGCCAGCAGCGTCGGGTTCCTTACTAACTATGGCTACACCTTC. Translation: CASSVGFLTNYGYTF.

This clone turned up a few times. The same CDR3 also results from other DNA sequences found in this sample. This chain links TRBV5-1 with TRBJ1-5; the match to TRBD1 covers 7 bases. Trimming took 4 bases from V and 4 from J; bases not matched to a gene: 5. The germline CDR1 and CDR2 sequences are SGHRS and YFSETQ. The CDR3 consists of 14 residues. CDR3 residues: CASSTGTDNQPQHF. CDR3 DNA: TGCGCCAGCAGCACAGGGACAGATAATCAGCCCCAGCATTTT.